This T cell receptor beta chain was sequenced in a study of blood T cell repertoires in COVID-19. Whole-study context: Spain, Italy and the United States supplied samples that represented acute and convalescent COVID-19. Sample material is recorded as cDNA or gDNA derived from T cells, B-cell-depleted T cells, or PBMCs.

This clone came up once. Germline-derived CDR1 and CDR2 are SGHTA and FQGTGA. The CDR3 length is 15 residues. Trimming at V came to 4 bases and at J to 6 bases, leaving 6 bases not matched to a gene. In the authors' workflow: Scientists estimated how many nucleated cells there were by amplifying reference gene primers. The repertoire was sequenced with immunoSEQ multiplex PCR; TCRdb's copy has only in-frame clones and lacks some. The DNA gave D and trimming, while V, J and clone size come from that table. This table holds 65,000 to 80,000 clones, less than 90% found once. This rearrangement joins TRBV7-3 to TRBJ2-3, with 11 bases aligning to TRBD2. This receptor was obtained from a man older than 75 in a cohort sampled during active COVID-19. Material for sequencing was peripheral blood. CDR3: CASSSISGGADTQYF. The CDR3 nucleotides are TGTGCCAGCAGCTCCATTAGCGGGGGGGCGGATACGCAGTATTTT.